Each of the 15 T cell receptor beta chains below was sequenced from the same sample in a study of blood T cells in healthy people across ages. The second PCR ran 7 to 11 cycles with a sample-barcoded 5' primer and J-beta primers. TCRdb re-called the 5' RACE reads through MiXCR, storing one row per CDR3 protein. The table has around 990,000 distinct CDR3 sequences, approximately 25% seen once. These records were also assigned to another study, of T cells of mothers and their children.

The sample was blood. These receptors were taken from a girl between 2 and 10 years old in good health.

This clonotype came up a few times. The CDR3 DNA reads TGCAGCGTCGGACAGACTATAATGCAAGAGACCCAGTACTTC. Protein sequence: CSVGQTIMQETQYF. V gene TRBV29-1 combines with J gene TRBJ2-5, with a tentative D call TRBD1 (6 bases). Per germline, CDR1 SQVTM and CDR2 ANQGSEA. The V end lost 6 bases, the J end lost 2 bases, and 16 bases lay between the germline ends. CDR3 length: 14 amino acids. Full variable domain (outside the CDR3, taken from reference TRBV29-1 and TRBJ2-5): SAVISQKPSRDICQRGTSLTIQCQVDSQVTMMFWYRQQPGQSLTLIATANQGSEATYESGFVIDKFPISRPNLTFSTLTVSNMSPEDSSIYLCSVGQTIMQETQYFGPGTRLLVL.

There are a few counts of this clonotype. The rearrangement joins TRBV28 to TRBJ1-1; D is unclear. The ends were cut back, 6 bases at V and 0 bases at J, with 17 bases in the middle. CDR3 length: 16 residues. The V gene's germline CDR1 is MDHEN and CDR2 SYDVKM. The CDR3 is CASSPPGIGLNTEAFF. The CDR3 DNA sequence: TGTGCCAGCAGCCCGCCCGGGATAGGTTTGAACACTGAAGCTTTCTTT.

Here the CDR3 reads CASSLFPGDTQYF. DNA of the CDR3: TGTGCCAGCAGCTTATTCCCAGGGGATACGCAGTATTTT. The chain combines TRBV11-3 with TRBJ2-3, with a tentative D call TRBD1 (5 bases). The germline gives CDR1 SGHNT, CDR2 YENEEA. Trimming removed 2 bases at V and 6 bases at J, with 9 bases between. The CDR3 sequence is 13 residues long.

The rearrangement joins TRBV7-9 to TRBJ2-5; TRBD1 aligns across 8 bases. The DNA end is more similar to TRBJ2-7, so the J call may be wrong. The CDR3 is 15 residues long. Germline V gene data show CDR1 as SEHNR and CDR2 as FQNEAQ (reference sequence). CDR3 in DNA: TGTGCCAGCACCCCACGTGACAGGGGAGATGGCGAGCAGTACTTC. This translates into CASTPRDRGDGEQYF.

The chain has TRBV29-1 and TRBJ2-1, with 10 nucleotides matching TRBD2. Germline V gives CDR1 SQVTM, CDR2 ANQGSEA. V lost 6 bases to trimming and J lost 4 bases; unmatched junction nucleotides: 6. The CDR3 runs 14 residues. Here the CDR3 DNA reads TGCAGCGTGCCCGGACTAGCGGAATACAATGAGCAGTTCTTC. The encoded protein is CSVPGLAEYNEQFF.

This chain uses TRBV6-1 with TRBJ2-3; D gene ambiguous. Per germline, CDR1 MNHNS and CDR2 SASEGT. The CDR3 covers 14 residues. The V end was cut by 2 bases, the J end by 0 bases, with 6 bases between. Here the CDR3 reads CASSEIDSTDTQYF. The CDR3 nucleotides read TGTGCCAGCAGTGAAATAGACAGCACAGATACGCAGTATTTT.

This clonotype was observed a few times. This chain joins TRBV7-2 and TRBJ2-5; TRBD2 agrees at 9 bases. The J call is in doubt because the DNA end fits TRBJ2-7 better. CDR1 is SGHTA and CDR2 is FQGNSA in the germline V gene. The CDR3 contains 14 residues. CDR3 DNA sequence: TGTGCCAGCAGCCCGGGGACTAGCTCCGGCGAGCAGTACTTC. As protein: CASSPGTSSGEQYF.

The rearrangement links TRBV7-2 to TRBJ2-3, with 10 bases fitting TRBD2. The germline V gene encodes CDR1 SGHTA and CDR2 FQGNSA. The CDR3 loop spans 16 amino acids. Trimming at V came to 5 bases and at J to 2 bases, leaving 7 bases not matched to a gene. The CDR3 sequence is CASSARAGGYTDTQYF. The CDR3 DNA reads TGTGCCAGCAGCGCGCGAGCGGGAGGGTACACAGATACGCAGTATTTT. Complete variable domain (other parts from reference TRBV7-2 and TRBJ2-3): GAGVSQSPSNKVTEKGKDVELRCDPISGHTALYWYRQSLGQGLEFLIYFQGNSAPDKSGLPSDRFSAERTGGSVSTLTIQRTQQEDSAVYLCASSARAGGYTDTQYFGPGTRLTVL.

V usage is TRBV11-2 and J usage is TRBJ2-3; D is ambiguous. Trimming removed 3 bases from V and 6 bases from J, with 10 bases in between. Germline-derived CDR1 and CDR2 are SGHAT and FQNNGV. This CDR3 is built from 13 residues. The CDR3 is CASSFGWLDTQYF. CDR3 DNA sequence: TGTGCCAGCAGCTTTGGGTGGTTGGATACGCAGTATTTT.

The chain carries TRBV12-3 or TRBV12-4 and TRBJ2-5; 7 bases are a match to TRBD2. The DNA end lines up better with TRBJ2-1; the J call may be wrong. The CDR3 is 16 residues long. The CDR3 is CASSRQQSGTANEQFF. CDR3 bases: TGTGCCAGCAGTAGACAGCAGAGCGGGACCGCCAATGAGCAGTTCTTC.

This clonotype occurred once. V usage is TRBV12-3 or TRBV12-4 and J usage is TRBJ2-3; no definite D call. The V end was cut by 2 bases, the J end by 1 base, with 10 bases between. The CDR3 has 15 amino acids. The CDR3 loop is CASSLYGVGTDTQYF. The CDR3 nucleotides are TGTGCCAGCAGTTTATATGGGGTCGGCACAGATACGCAGTATTTT.

The chain couples TRBV12-3 or TRBV12-4 to TRBJ1-1; 7 bases align to TRBD1. This CDR3 has 12 amino acids. Unmatched junction bases numbered 5, after V lost 5 bases and J lost 8 bases. CDR3 residues: CASSPGQAEAFF. In DNA, the CDR3 is TGTGCCAGCAGTCCCGGACAGGCCGAAGCTTTCTTT.

The V gene is TRBV27, the J gene TRBJ2-7; 8 nucleotides align to TRBD1. Germline loops: CDR1 MNHEY, CDR2 SMNVEV (reference sequence). V lost 1 base to trimming and J lost 3 bases; unmatched junction nucleotides: 8. The CDR3 has 16 residues. CDR3 in DNA: TGTGCCAGCAGTTTATTAACGCAGGGGGCAGGCTACGAGCAGTACTTC. Protein product: CASSLLTQGAGYEQYF.

The rearrangement joins TRBV12-3 or TRBV12-4 to TRBJ1-5, with D tentatively TRBD1 (6 bases). The CDR3 is made up of 14 amino acids. V lost 1 base to trimming and J lost 6 bases, with 10 bases between them. CDR3 nucleotides: TGTGCCAGCAGTTTAGGAGCCAGGGGTCAGCCCCAGCATTTT. Protein product: CASSLGARGQPQHF.

V gene TRBV5-6 combines with J gene TRBJ2-1; maybe TRBD2 (5 bases). CDR1 is SGHDT, CDR2 YYEEEE, per germline. Trimming shortened V by 1 base and J by 0 bases, and 11 bases separated the two germline ends. This CDR3 has 16 residues. CDR3 residues: CASSLLASSSYNEQFF. CDR3 nucleotides: TGTGCCAGCAGCTTGTTAGCGTCGAGCTCCTACAATGAGCAGTTCTTC.